What follows describes a single T cell receptor (beta chain). Treatment reported: oral pan-JAK inhibitor, 5-10 mg twice daily. The entry originates in a study of CD8+ T cells in alopecia areata. The CDR3 sequence is 15 residues long. V gave up 7 bases and J gave up 1 base; unmatched junction bases: 12. From germline, CDR1 is SQVTM and CDR2 ANQGSEA. cDNA prepared by RNA extraction and subsequent reverse transcription served as the template for sequencing. Profiling relied on immunoSEQ multiplex PCR, and the TCRdb table lists in-frame clones only, not all of them. The sample comprises about 200,000 clones, over 45% of which are singletons, and 5.5% rests with the top ten.

This receptor was obtained from a human donor with alopecia areata. The gene calls are TRBV29-1 and TRBJ1-1; 7 bases map to TRBD1. Sequencing used CD4+ T cells sorted from blood, obtained at week 24, from a patient treated with tofacitinib. Written as DNA, the CDR3 is TGCAGCGCCCGACAGGGTTCACTGGGGAACACTGAAGCTTTCTTT. The encoded protein is CSARQGSLGNTEAFF.